This T cell receptor (beta chain) was observed in a study of OX40 agonist ivuxolimab in advanced cancers. Study observations and caveats: Determination of antigen specificity was not performed for the expanded peripheral T cells. CD8+ T cells (on average) carried more expanded clones than CD4+ T cells. Low normalized T-cell clonal expansion was additionally recorded for some nonresponders.

Germline V CDR1 and CDR2: SGHRS, YFSETQ. After removal of 2 bases from V and 2 bases from J, the junction contained 3 bases not matched to a gene. This CDR3 is 15 amino acids long. Regarding this clone: The antigen is undetermined. Other DNA sequences in the same sample also yield this CDR3.

The assay was immunoSEQ multiplex PCR, and TCRdb's table has in-frame clones only and misses some. The table records 95,000 to 100,000 clones, more than 85% of them present only once. The chain has TRBV5-1 and TRBJ2-1, with 8 bases identical to TRBD1. This TCR was recovered from an adult with an advanced solid tumor such as melanoma, head and neck, liver or kidney cancer. The material was CD4+ or CD8+ T cells sorted from blood, obtained in a trial of the OX40 agonist ivuxolimab. The CDR3 nucleotides are TGCGCCAGCAGCTTAGGACAGGGTGCCTACAATGAGCAGTTCTTC. It specifies CASSLGQGAYNEQFF.